A single sample is the source of the 19 T cell receptor beta chains below, sequenced in a study of human T cells and chemical hapten exposure. Time point given: patch test 2, 6 weeks after DPC sensitization. Treatment defined: therapeutic diphenylcyclopropenone sensitization with weekly scalp DPC. TCRdb ran MiXCR on the RACE reads and lists one entry per CDR3 protein. The sample holds tens of thousands of distinct CDR3 sequences, about 10% seen once. The sequencing here drew on whole blood, taken in connection with sensitization to the hapten diphenylcyclopropenone (DPC). Receptor source: a woman in her forties or fifties with alopecia areata. Some clones in this sample may be carry-over from other donors' samples.

The sample holds many counts of this clonotype. V gene TRBV7-6 combines with J gene TRBJ2-2; 10 nucleotides line up with TRBD1. The CDR3 is made up of 18 amino acids. CDR1 and CDR2 from the germline V gene are SGHVS and FNYEAQ. V lost 0 bases to trimming and J lost 8 bases; unmatched junction nucleotides: 12. CDR3 sequence (DNA): TGTGCCAGCAGCTTAGCGCTCTCCGGGACAGGGGTTTCGGGGGAGCTGTTTTTT. Its protein is CASSLALSGTGVSGELFF.

This clonotype was detected ten times or more. V usage is TRBV20-1 and J usage is TRBJ2-1, with TRBD2 identical over 8 bases. CDR3 size: 14 residues. V lost 6 bases, J lost 4 bases, and 8 bases stayed unmatched. Germline-derived CDR1 and CDR2 are DFQATT and SNEGSKA (reference sequence). The chain's CDR3 is CSATTSGAYNEQFF. Written as DNA, the CDR3 is TGCAGTGCAACAACTAGCGGTGCTTACAATGAGCAGTTCTTC.

This clonotype was detected ten times or more. This sequence joins TRBV7-2 and TRBJ2-3, with 9 positions matching TRBD2. Trimming at V came to 5 bases and at J to 4 bases, leaving 4 bases not matched to a gene. The germline gives CDR1 SGHTA, CDR2 FQGNSA. This CDR3 contains 14 residues. DNA for the CDR3: TGTGCCAGCAGCCCAGGGACTAGCCCAGATACGCAGTATTTT. This encodes CASSPGTSPDTQYF.

The table lists this clonotype with a few counts. The gene calls are TRBV4-2 and TRBJ2-7, with D possibly being TRBD1 (6 bases). This CDR3 is 14 amino acids long. Trimming removed 1 base from V and 3 bases from J, with 10 bases in between. The V gene's germline CDR1 is LGHNA and CDR2 YNFKEQ. CDR3 region: CASSQGGQIYEQYF. The CDR3 nucleotides are TGTGCCAGCAGCCAAGGAGGACAGATCTACGAGCAGTACTTC.

This clonotype was recorded at least ten times. The V gene is TRBV12-3 or TRBV12-4, the J gene TRBJ1-2, with D uncertain. The CDR3 is 11 residues long. V dropped 4 bases and J dropped 5 bases, with 5 bases sitting between them. The chain's CDR3 is CASSSTYGYTF. DNA of the CDR3: TGTGCCAGCAGTTCGACTTATGGCTACACCTTC.

This clonotype was recorded only once. V usage is TRBV25-1 and J usage is TRBJ2-7; D unresolved. With 2 bases removed from V and 5 bases from J, the gap between germline ends came to 13 bases. CDR1 MGHDK and CDR2 SYGVNS come from the germline V gene. This CDR3 contains 14 residues. This CDR3 is CASSEVAGPDEQYF. The CDR3 nucleotides read TGTGCCAGCAGTGAAGTTGCAGGACCGGACGAGCAGTACTTC.

This clonotype appeared many times. This chain uses TRBV29-1 with TRBJ1-2; 12 bases are a match to TRBD1. The germline V gene has CDR1 SQVTM and CDR2 ANQGSEA. This CDR3 contains 13 residues. The CDR3 coding sequence is TGCGCCCAGAGGGGACAGGGGGCCGGTGGCTACACCTTC. This codes for CAQRGQGAGGYTF.

This CDR3 reads CAITPTGSAGGYTF. In nucleotides, the CDR3 is TGTGCCATCACGCCGACAGGGAGTGCCGGTGGCTACACCTTC. The chain couples TRBV10-3 to TRBJ1-2; the match to TRBD1 covers 7 bases. This CDR3 has 14 amino acids. Germline V gene sequence: CDR1 ENHRY, CDR2 SYGVKD. Losses at the gene ends were 7 bases for V and 7 bases for J; bases not matched to a gene: 12.

The table lists this clonotype with many counts. The chain joins TRBV29-1 to TRBJ2-5, with D possibly matching TRBD1 (5 bases). Between the trimmed V and J ends, which lost 7 bases and 5 bases, there was a span of 14 bases. The CDR3 loop spans 12 amino acids. Germline values: CDR1 SQVTM, CDR2 ANQGSEA. CDR3 sequence reads: CSARQSRETQYF. In nucleotides, the CDR3 is TGCAGCGCCCGACAGAGCCGGGAGACCCAGTACTTC.

This clonotype was observed at least ten times. The J gene is TRBJ1-1, the V gene TRBV7-9, with 10 bases matching TRBD1. V lost 1 base, J lost 10 bases, and 3 bases stayed unmatched. This CDR3 is 13 amino acids long. Looked up from germline, CDR1 is SEHNR and CDR2 is FQNEAQ (reference sequence). DNA of the CDR3: TGTGCCAGCAGCTTAGGACAGGGGGCAGGAGCTTTCTTT. Translated: CASSLGQGAGAFF.

Ten or more counts support this clonotype. This chain joins TRBV20-1 and TRBJ2-7, with 9 bases lining up with TRBD2. The CDR3 totals 16 residues. In germline, CDR1 is DFQATT, CDR2 SNEGSKA (reference sequence). With 6 bases clipped from V and 3 bases from J, the junction kept 15 bases outside the gene matches. The chain's CDR3 is CSATPGSGSPNYEQYF. CDR3 DNA sequence: TGCAGTGCCACGCCCGGTAGCGGGAGTCCCAACTACGAGCAGTACTTC.

The chain links TRBV12-2 to TRBJ2-3; the table's D call TRBD1 went unverified against the DNA. TRBV12-2 represents a pseudogene. There are 16 residues in the CDR3. The CDR3 bases are TGTGCAAGTCGCTTCTCCCCCTTAGAACATTCAGATACGCAGTATTTT. Translating it yields CASRFSPLEHSDTQYF.

The V gene is TRBV7-9, the J gene TRBJ1-2; 9 nucleotides line up with TRBD1. V shed 3 bases and J 8 bases; nucleotides not matched to a gene: 4. CDR3 length equals 13 residues. CDR1 SEHNR and CDR2 FQNEAQ come from the germline V gene (reference sequence). The CDR3 DNA sequence: TGTGCCAGCAGCTTCACAGGGGGCTTGGGCTACACCTTC. This encodes CASSFTGGLGYTF.

About this clonotype: It may be a read error: a sequence one base away is much more abundant. This CDR3 reads CACSDGRGNSNQPQHF. CDR3 coding DNA: TGTGCCTGCAGTGACGGTCGGGGAAATAGCAATCAGCCCCAGCATTTT. The J gene is TRBJ1-5, the V gene TRBV2, with unresolved D. Looked up from germline, CDR1 is SNHLY and CDR2 is FYNNEI. The length of the CDR3 is 16 residues. The full variable domain, rest sourced from reference TRBV2 and TRBJ1-5, is EPEVTQTPSHQVTQMGQEVILRCVPISNHLYFYWYRQILGQKVEFLVSFYNNEISEKSEIFDDQFSVERPDGSNFTLKIRSTKLEDSAMYFCACSDGRGNSNQPQHFGDGTRLSIL.

Ten or more counts support this clonotype. The chain has TRBV29-1 and TRBJ2-3, with 10 bases that match TRBD1. V shed 6 bases, J shed 0 bases, and the junction held 3 bases outside the gene matches. Germline V gene lookup returns CDR1 SQVTM and CDR2 ANQGSEA. The CDR3 length is 14 residues. CDR3 amino acids: CSVRTGGSTDTQYF. CDR3 bases: TGCAGCGTGAGGACAGGGGGTAGCACAGATACGCAGTATTTT.

Concerning this clonotype: The junction departs from the called germline gene at one end, perhaps through a read error. This sequence joins TRBV18 and TRBJ1-2, with no clear D. CDR3 length: 15 residues. Per germline, CDR1 KGHSH and CDR2 LQKENI. The CDR3 loop is CASTPTSMKWSSYTF. The DNA for the CDR3 is TGTGCCAGCACACCGACCTCCATGAAATGGTCGAGCTACACCTTC.

This chain links TRBV6-2 or TRBV6-3 with TRBJ1-4, with TRBD1 matching 9 bases. The length of the CDR3 is 14 residues. With 2 bases clipped from V and 8 bases from J, the junction kept 3 bases outside the gene matches. Germline V gives CDR1 MNHEY, CDR2 SVGEGT. For the CDR3, the DNA is TGTGCCAGCAGTTACGGGACAGGGAGCGAAAAACTGTTTTTT. Translating it yields CASSYGTGSEKLFF.

This clonotype was recorded at least ten times. The CDR3 region has the DNA TGTGCTAGTGTCTGGCGGGAGCTCGGCGGGGAGCTGTTTTTT. Its protein product is CASVWRELGGELFF. The rearrangement links TRBV12-5 to TRBJ2-2, with TRBD2 identical over 7 bases. The trim removed 7 bases at V and 7 bases at J, leaving 9 bases unmatched. This CDR3 is 14 amino acids long. Germline V gives CDR1 LGHNT, CDR2 FRNRAP.

This clonotype was detected ten times or more. The J gene is TRBJ2-1, the V gene TRBV30; no firm D call. This CDR3 has 15 amino acids. V was cut by 2 bases and J by 2 bases, with 13 bases left in between. Germline V lookup: CDR1 GTSNPN, CDR2 SVGIG (reference sequence). In nucleotides, the CDR3 is TGTGCCTGGAGTACTCAGGACCGAACCTACAATGAGCAGTTCTTC. Translation gives CAWSTQDRTYNEQFF. Full variable domain (missing parts from reference TRBV30 and TRBJ2-1): SQTIHQWPATLVQPVGSPLSLECTVEGTSNPNLYWYRQAAGRGLQLLFYSVGIGQISSEVPQNLSASRPQDRQFILSSKKLLLSDSGFYLCAWSTQDRTYNEQFFGPGTRLTVL.